This T cell receptor beta chain was sequenced in a study of OX40 agonist ivuxolimab in advanced cancers. Clones were sequenced by immunoSEQ multiplex PCR, and TCRdb holds only the in-frame ones, with some missing. Among just under 80,000 clones listed, about 91% were seen once. CDR3 length: 18 residues. Germline CDR1 and CDR2: MNHEY and SMNVEV (reference sequence). V lost 5 bases, J lost 1 base, and 15 bases stayed unmatched. The V gene is TRBV27, the J gene TRBJ1-2; 8 nucleotides agree with TRBD1. This sequence originates from an adult with an advanced solid tumor such as melanoma, head and neck, liver or kidney cancer. The sequences come from CD4+ or CD8+ T cells sorted from blood, collected in a trial of the OX40 agonist ivuxolimab. The CDR3 DNA sequence: TGTGCCAGCAGTCCCCCCAAACCAGGGGGCGCGGATAACTATGGCTACACCTTC. It yields the protein CASSPPKPGGADNYGYTF.